The 20 T cell receptor beta chains reported below all come from one sample, sequenced in a study of shared clonotypes between healthy human individuals. TCRdb's copy holds only in-frame clones and misses some; the assay was immunoSEQ multiplex PCR. In the table there are fewer than 3 million clones, around 93% of which are singletons. Sequenced: naive CD4+ T cells from PBMCs. Subset: CD45RA+ positively selected. These receptors all stem from a man younger than 35 in good health. Some clones in this sample may be carry-over from other donors' samples.

V and J are TRBV28 and TRBJ1-2; no firm D call. CDR1 is MDHEN, CDR2 SYDVKM, per germline. Deletions cut 8 bases from V and 1 base from J, with 14 bases between. The CDR3 sequence is 14 residues long. This CDR3 is CASGPGGDNYGYTF. As DNA, the CDR3 is TGTGCCAGCGGACCGGGAGGAGATAACTATGGCTACACCTTC.

Concerning this clone: Other DNA sequences within the sample encode an identical CDR3. The rearrangement uses TRBV5-1 and TRBJ2-2; 7 bases line up with TRBD1. V was pared by 4 bases and J by 3 bases, with 3 bases of the junction left unmatched. The germline CDR1 and CDR2 sequences are SGHRS and YFSETQ. The CDR3 is made up of 14 amino acids. The CDR3 DNA follows: TGCGCCAGCAGCCTCGACAGGGACACCGGGGAGCTGTTTTTT. Translated, it gives CASSLDRDTGELFF.

This clone has more than one count but fewer than ten. J is TRBJ2-7 and V is TRBV7-3, with D unclear. This CDR3 region has 13 residues. V lost 2 bases, J lost 7 bases, and 12 bases lay in between. The germline CDR1 and CDR2 sequences are SGHTA and FQGTGA. CDR3 residues: CASSLSQIGEQYF. Here the CDR3 DNA reads TGTGCCAGCAGCTTATCCCAGATAGGGGAGCAGTACTTC. The whole variable domain, filled in from reference TRBV7-3 and TRBJ2-7, reads GAGVSQTPSNKVTEKGKYVELRCDPISGHTALYWYRQSLGQGPEFLIYFQGTGAADDSGLPNDRFFAVRPEGSVSTLKIQRTERGDSAVYLCASSLSQIGEQYFGPGTRLTVT.

V gene TRBV6-6 combines with J gene TRBJ2-1; weak D call: TRBD1 (6 bases). Looked up from germline, CDR1 is MNHNY and CDR2 is SVGAGI (reference sequence). The CDR3 consists of 16 residues. V was trimmed by 6 bases and J by 9 bases, leaving 24 bases between them. The CDR3 loop reads CASSPPLALVGGEQFF. DNA for the CDR3: TGTGCCAGCAGCCCCCCGCTAGCACTAGTAGGGGGTGAGCAGTTCTTC.

The V call is TRBV10-1, the J call TRBJ1-4, with no clear D. The germline V gene encodes CDR1 WNHNN and CDR2 SYGVQD (reference sequence). CDR3 length: 17 amino acids. V lost 0 bases and J 3 bases, leaving 14 bases between the germline ends. As DNA, the CDR3 is TGCGCCAGCAGTGAGTCCTGGAGGGCCCAAGCTAATGAAAAACTGTTTTTT. Protein sequence: CASSESWRAQANEKLFF.

This chain connects TRBV9 to TRBJ2-1; perhaps TRBD1 as D (6 bases). The ends were cut back, 3 bases at V and 3 bases at J, with 13 bases in the middle. Germline CDR1 reads SGDLS; CDR2 reads YYNGEE. This CDR3 is 15 amino acids long. The chain's CDR3 is CASSARTAYYNEQFF. In DNA, the CDR3 is TGTGCCAGCAGCGCCCGGACAGCTTACTACAATGAGCAGTTCTTC.

This chain uses TRBV19 with TRBJ2-1, with 9 bases identical to TRBD1. This CDR3 has 14 residues. Looked up from germline, CDR1 is LNHDA and CDR2 is SQIVND (reference sequence). J lost 7 bases, V lost 4 bases, and 5 bases had no gene match. The CDR3 here is CASSRETGGNEQFF. Written as DNA, the CDR3 is TGTGCCAGTAGTAGAGAGACAGGGGGGAATGAGCAGTTCTTC.

This rearrangement joins TRBV19 to TRBJ2-1, with TRBD2 matching 10 bases. V was clipped by 5 bases and J by 7 bases; unmatched bases: 8. The germline CDR1 and CDR2 sequences are LNHDA and SQIVND (reference sequence). The CDR3 runs 15 residues. CDR3 coding DNA: TGTGCCAGTAGTCCTAGCGGGAGAGGTAGGAATGAGCAGTTCTTC. It specifies CASSPSGRGRNEQFF.

V is TRBV18 and J is TRBJ2-5, with 7 bases fitting TRBD2. V lost 3 bases, J lost 10 bases, and 14 bases stayed unmatched. The germline V gene encodes CDR1 KGHSH and CDR2 LQKENI. The CDR3 is 15 residues long. This chain's CDR3 is CASSPGGRESNNQYF. CDR3 sequence (DNA): TGTGCCAGCTCACCGGGCGGGCGGGAGTCAAATAACCAGTACTTC.

The chain links TRBV4-1 to TRBJ2-7; 7 bases fit TRBD1. Germline V gene data show CDR1 as MGHRA and CDR2 as YSYEKL. This CDR3 is 15 amino acids long. Trimming took 5 bases from V and 2 from J; bases not matched to a gene: 9. The CDR3 loop is CASSKGQNRAYEQYF. In DNA, the CDR3 is TGCGCCAGCAGCAAGGGACAGAATAGAGCCTACGAGCAGTACTTC.

The chain links TRBV5-1 to TRBJ1-3; TRBD1 is a possible D gene (6 bases). The V end was cut by 3 bases, the J end by 2 bases, with 18 bases between. The CDR3 is 17 amino acids. Germline CDR1 reads SGHRS; CDR2 reads YFSETQ. CDR3 bases: TGCGCCAGCAGCTGGGACCTCGGGGGGGCTGCTGGAAACACCATATATTTT. It specifies CASSWDLGGAAGNTIYF.

This clone occurred once. CDR3 nucleotides: TGTGCCAGCAGTTACGCGGGGGCTGGGGCCAAAAACATTCAGTACTTC. This encodes CASSYAGAGAKNIQYF. The V gene is TRBV6-5, the J gene TRBJ2-4; tentative D call: TRBD2 (7 bases). CDR1 and CDR2 (germline): MNHEY, SVGAGI. Trimming removed 2 bases from V and 1 base from J, with 12 bases in between. The CDR3 is 16 amino acids.

The chain joins TRBV5-5 to TRBJ2-7; TRBD2 might be the D (6 bases). The CDR3 is 15 amino acids. Germline V gene data show CDR1 as SGHKS and CDR2 as YYEKEE (reference sequence). V lost 0 bases, J lost 4 bases, and 14 bases lay in between. The CDR3 DNA sequence: TGTGCCAGCAGCTTGGGGCCGGGGGTTCAGTACGAGCAGTACTTC. This sequence encodes CASSLGPGVQYEQYF.

This clone appeared a few times. J is TRBJ2-7 and V is TRBV10-3; 10 nucleotides align to TRBD2. Looked up from germline, CDR1 is ENHRY and CDR2 is SYGVKD. CDR3 length: 18 amino acids. After removal of 6 bases from V and 3 bases from J, the junction contained 17 bases not matched to a gene. The CDR3 DNA sequence: TGTGCCATCAGCGCCTCGGGAGGGACTAGCGACCGAGGCTACGAGCAGTACTTC. It translates to CAISASGGTSDRGYEQYF.

The chain employs TRBV28 and TRBJ1-2, with 7 bases that match TRBD1. Germline CDR1 and CDR2: MDHEN and SYDVKM. Trimming cost V 5 bases and J 4 bases; bases outside gene matches: 22. This CDR3 spans 19 amino acids. The CDR3, as DNA: TGTGCCAGCAGTACCCGGACAGGAAACTTCGACGGAACGAGCTATGGCTACACCTTC. Residues: CASSTRTGNFDGTSYGYTF.

J is TRBJ2-3 and V is TRBV11-3, with TRBD2 identical over 15 bases. Germline-derived CDR1 and CDR2 are SGHNT and YENEEA. This CDR3 spans 17 amino acids. The J segment lost 4 bases and the V segment lost 5 bases, leaving 7 bases of the junction unmatched. The CDR3 DNA is TGTGCCAGCAGCCCCGGACTAGCGGGAGGGGGGTCAGATACGCAGTATTTT. Translated, it gives CASSPGLAGGGSDTQYF.

The rearrangement joins TRBV28 to TRBJ1-5, with D maybe TRBD1 (6 bases). Germline V gives CDR1 MDHEN, CDR2 SYDVKM. V lost 9 bases to trimming and J lost 5 bases, with 17 bases between them. CDR3 length: 14 residues. CDR3 region: CARALGGAHQPQHF. The CDR3 coding sequence is TGTGCCAGGGCTCTAGGGGGGGCGCATCAGCCCCAGCATTTT.

Comments on this clone: Germline and junction disagree at one end, which may indicate a read error. In DNA, the CDR3 is TGTGCCATCGGTGAAACGGGGACCACAGATACGCAGTATTTT. It encodes CAIGETGTTDTQYF. This chain links TRBV10-3 with TRBJ2-3; tentatively, D is TRBD1 or TRBD2 (5 bases each). Germline V lookup: CDR1 ENHRY, CDR2 SYGVKD. This CDR3 is built from 14 residues.

J is TRBJ2-3 and V is TRBV7-3, with unresolved D. This CDR3 has 15 amino acids. V was shortened by 5 bases and J by 4 bases, with 16 bases between the two germline ends. The germline gives CDR1 SGHTA, CDR2 FQGTGA. The CDR3 nucleotides read TGTGCCAGCAGCCTCCTCGCCAGTAATTCAGATACGCAGTATTTT. It codes for CASSLLASNSDTQYF.

This chain links TRBV28 with TRBJ1-2, with unresolved D. Looked up from germline, CDR1 is MDHEN and CDR2 is SYDVKM. V lost 3 bases and J 0 bases, leaving 8 bases between the germline ends. This CDR3 has 14 residues. CDR3 DNA: TGTGCCAGCAGTTTGAGCCTAACTAACTATGGCTACACCTTC. Protein sequence: CASSLSLTNYGYTF.